This T cell receptor beta chain was captured by sequencing in a study of metastatic and nonmetastatic thyroid tumors. Background on the study: The comparison covered peripheral blood and tumor or nodule tissue in malignant and benign thyroid patients. Whole-study results and caveats: A significant increase in TCR beta diversity was reportedly seen in malignant thyroid tumors relative to benign nodules, in blood and tumor.

There were no patients who had received any treatment before thyroid surgery. About this clone itself: Its antigen remains unidentified.

Looked up from germline, CDR1 is SGHTA and CDR2 is FQGTGA. The V gene lost 4 bases and the J gene lost 5 bases, with 11 bases spanning the gap. The CDR3 has 14 residues. Under the authors' procedure: CDR3 differences across clinicopathological groups were used to build a distant-metastasis classifier for papillary thyroid cancer. MiXCR was used by TCRdb to re-call the PCR reads. The V and J calls reflect TCRdb's pipeline rather than the authors' work. The sample consists of 20,000 to 25,000 clones, approximately 24% of them appearing once. The TCR sequence derives from a female donor with papillary thyroid cancer or a benign thyroid nodule (not recorded which). Some clones in this sample may be carry-over from other donors' samples. The chain employs TRBV7-3 and TRBJ2-2, with D possibly being TRBD1 or TRBD2 (5 bases each). The material sequenced was tumor tissue. CDR3 protein: CASSSGPRTGELFF. The CDR3 DNA sequence: TGTGCCAGCAGCTCGGGACCGAGAACCGGGGAGCTGTTTTTT.